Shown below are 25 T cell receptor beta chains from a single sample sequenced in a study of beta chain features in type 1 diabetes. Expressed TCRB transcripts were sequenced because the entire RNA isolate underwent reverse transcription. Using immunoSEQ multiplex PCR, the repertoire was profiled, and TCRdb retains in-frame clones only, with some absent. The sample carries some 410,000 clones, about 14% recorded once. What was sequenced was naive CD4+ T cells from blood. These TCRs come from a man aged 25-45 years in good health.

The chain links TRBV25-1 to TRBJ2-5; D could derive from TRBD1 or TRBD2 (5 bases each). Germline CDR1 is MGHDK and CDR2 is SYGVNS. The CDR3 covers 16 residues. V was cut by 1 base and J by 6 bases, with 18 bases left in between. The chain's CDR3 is CASSESAWDPKKTQYF. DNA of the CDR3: TGTGCCAGCAGTGAATCTGCGTGGGACCCCAAAAAGACCCAGTACTTC.

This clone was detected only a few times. The DNA for the CDR3 is TGTGCCTCGAGAGGGATCGAGCAGTACGTC. This translates into CASRGIEQYV. The chain uses TRBV6-1 and TRBJ2-7; a possible D gene is TRBD2 (5 bases). The germline V and J ends were trimmed by 11 bases and 6 bases, with 11 bases remaining between them. The CDR3 is made up of 10 amino acids. The V gene's germline CDR1 is MNHNS and CDR2 SASEGT.

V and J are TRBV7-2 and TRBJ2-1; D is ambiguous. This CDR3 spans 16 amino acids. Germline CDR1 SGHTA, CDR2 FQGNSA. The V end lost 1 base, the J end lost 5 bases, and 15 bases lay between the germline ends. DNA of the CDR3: TGTGCCAGCAGCTTAGAAGGCTATCGCCCGCACAATGAGCAGTTCTTC. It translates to CASSLEGYRPHNEQFF.

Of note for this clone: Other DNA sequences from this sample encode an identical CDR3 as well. In DNA, the CDR3 is TGTGCCAGCAAGGCGGGGGGACTCTACAATGAGCAGTTCTTC. Amino acid sequence: CASKAGGLYNEQFF. The J gene is TRBJ2-1, the V gene TRBV2; 8 bases align to TRBD2. The germline gives CDR1 SNHLY, CDR2 FYNNEI. The CDR3 runs to 14 residues. V lost 7 bases and J lost 3; bases outside the gene matches: 5.

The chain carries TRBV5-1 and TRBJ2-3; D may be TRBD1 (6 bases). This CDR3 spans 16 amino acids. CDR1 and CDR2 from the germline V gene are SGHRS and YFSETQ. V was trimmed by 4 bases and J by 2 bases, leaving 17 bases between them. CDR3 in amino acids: CASSPSWGQITDTQYF. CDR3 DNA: TGCGCCAGCAGCCCCTCCTGGGGACAAATCACAGATACGCAGTATTTT.

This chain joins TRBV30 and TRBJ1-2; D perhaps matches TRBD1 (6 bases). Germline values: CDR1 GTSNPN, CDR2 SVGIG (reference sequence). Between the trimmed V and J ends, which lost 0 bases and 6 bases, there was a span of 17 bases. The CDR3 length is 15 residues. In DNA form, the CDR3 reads TGTGCCTGGAGTGTTCGACAGGATCTCGTGAATGGCTACACCTTC. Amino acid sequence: CAWSVRQDLVNGYTF.

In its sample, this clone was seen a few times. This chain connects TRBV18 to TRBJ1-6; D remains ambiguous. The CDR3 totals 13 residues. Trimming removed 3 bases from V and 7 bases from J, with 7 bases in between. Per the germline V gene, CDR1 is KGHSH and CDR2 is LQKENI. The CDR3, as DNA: TGTGCCAGCTCACCCAAGGACAATTCACCCCTCCACTTT. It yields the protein CASSPKDNSPLHF.

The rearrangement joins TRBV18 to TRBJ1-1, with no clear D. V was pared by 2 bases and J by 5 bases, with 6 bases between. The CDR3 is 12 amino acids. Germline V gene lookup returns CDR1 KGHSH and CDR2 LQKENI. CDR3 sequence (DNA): TGTGCCAGCTCACCAGATGGGACTGAAGCTTTCTTT. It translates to CASSPDGTEAFF. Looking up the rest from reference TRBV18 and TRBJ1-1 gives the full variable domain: NAGVMQNPRHLVRRRGQEARLRCSPMKGHSHVYWYRQLPEEGLKFMVYLQKENIIDESGMPKERFSAEFPKEGPSILRIQQVVRGDSAAYFCASSPDGTEAFFGQGTRLTVV.

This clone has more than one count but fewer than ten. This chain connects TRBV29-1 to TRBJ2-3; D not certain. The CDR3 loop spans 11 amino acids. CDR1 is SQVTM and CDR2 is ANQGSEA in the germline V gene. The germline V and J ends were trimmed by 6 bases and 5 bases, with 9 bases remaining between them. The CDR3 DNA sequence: TGCAGCGTAGCATATGGAGATACGCAGTATTTT. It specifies CSVAYGDTQYF.

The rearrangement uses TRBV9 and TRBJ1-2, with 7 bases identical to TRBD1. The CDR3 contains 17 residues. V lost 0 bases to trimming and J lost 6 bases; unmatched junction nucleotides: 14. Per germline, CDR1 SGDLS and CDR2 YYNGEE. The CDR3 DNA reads TGTGCCAGCAGCGTAGTAGGGGGCCCGCCGCCCTTAGATGGCTACACCTTC. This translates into CASSVVGGPPPLDGYTF.

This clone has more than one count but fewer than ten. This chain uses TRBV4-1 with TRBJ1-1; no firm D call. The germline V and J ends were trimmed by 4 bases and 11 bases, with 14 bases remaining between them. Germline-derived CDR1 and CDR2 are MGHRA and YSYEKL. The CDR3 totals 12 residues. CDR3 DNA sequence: TGCGCCAGCAGCCGAGTCGGAGCGAGCGCTTTCTTT. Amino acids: CASSRVGASAFF.

DNA of the CDR3: TGTGCCAGCAGCGTAGAGCCGACAGCGCAAGAGACCCAGTACTTC. This translates into CASSVEPTAQETQYF. V gene TRBV9 combines with J gene TRBJ2-5; perhaps TRBD1 as D (5 bases). The ends were cut back, 0 bases at V and 2 bases at J, with 11 bases in the middle. The germline V gene has CDR1 SGDLS and CDR2 YYNGEE. CDR3 size: 15 residues.

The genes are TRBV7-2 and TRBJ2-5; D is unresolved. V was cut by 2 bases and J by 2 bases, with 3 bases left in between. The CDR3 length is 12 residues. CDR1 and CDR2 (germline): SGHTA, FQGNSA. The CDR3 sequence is CASSLQQETQYF. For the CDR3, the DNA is TGTGCCAGCAGCTTACAGCAAGAGACCCAGTACTTC.

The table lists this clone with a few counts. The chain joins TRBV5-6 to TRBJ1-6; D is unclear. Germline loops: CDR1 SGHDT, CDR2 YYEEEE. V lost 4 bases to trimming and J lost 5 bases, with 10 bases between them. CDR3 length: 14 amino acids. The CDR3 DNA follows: TGTGCCAGCAGCCTGCGAAATCATAATTCACCCCTCCACTTT. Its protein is CASSLRNHNSPLHF.

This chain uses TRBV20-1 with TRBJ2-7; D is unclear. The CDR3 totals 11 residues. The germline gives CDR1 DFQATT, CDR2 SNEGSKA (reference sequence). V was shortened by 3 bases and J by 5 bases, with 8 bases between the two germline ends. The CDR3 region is CSASRWDEQYV. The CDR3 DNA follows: TGCAGTGCTAGTCGCTGGGACGAGCAGTACGTC.

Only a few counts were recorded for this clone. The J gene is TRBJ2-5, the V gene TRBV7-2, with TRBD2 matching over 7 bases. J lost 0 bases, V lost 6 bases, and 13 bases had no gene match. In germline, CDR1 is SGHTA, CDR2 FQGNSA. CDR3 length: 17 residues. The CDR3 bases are TGTGCCAGCAGGCCCGCGGGGGATCGAAGGTACCAAGAGACCCAGTACTTC. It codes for CASRPAGDRRYQETQYF. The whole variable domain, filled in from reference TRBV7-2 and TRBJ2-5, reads GAGVSQSPSNKVTEKGKDVELRCDPISGHTALYWYRQSLGQGLEFLIYFQGNSAPDKSGLPSDRFSAERTGGSVSTLTIQRTQQEDSAVYLCASRPAGDRRYQETQYFGPGTRLLVL.

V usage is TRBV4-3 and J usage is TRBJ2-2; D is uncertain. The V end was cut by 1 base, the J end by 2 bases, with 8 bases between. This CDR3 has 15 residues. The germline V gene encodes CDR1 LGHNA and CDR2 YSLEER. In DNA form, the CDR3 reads TGCGCCAGCAGCCAAGCCCTCCTCAACACCGGGGAGCTGTTTTTT. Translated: CASSQALLNTGELFF.

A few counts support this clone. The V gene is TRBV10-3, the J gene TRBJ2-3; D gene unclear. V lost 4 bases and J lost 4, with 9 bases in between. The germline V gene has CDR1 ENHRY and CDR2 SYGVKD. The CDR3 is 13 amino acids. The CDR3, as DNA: TGTGCCATCAGTGGACCAGCCGCAGATACGCAGTATTTT. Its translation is CAISGPAADTQYF.

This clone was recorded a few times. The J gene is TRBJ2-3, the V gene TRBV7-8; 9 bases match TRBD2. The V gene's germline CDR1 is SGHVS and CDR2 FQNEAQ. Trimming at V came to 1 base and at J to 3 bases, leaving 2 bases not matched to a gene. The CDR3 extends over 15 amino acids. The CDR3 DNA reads TGTGCCAGCAGCTTAGATCTAGCGGGAACAGATACGCAGTATTTT. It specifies CASSLDLAGTDTQYF.

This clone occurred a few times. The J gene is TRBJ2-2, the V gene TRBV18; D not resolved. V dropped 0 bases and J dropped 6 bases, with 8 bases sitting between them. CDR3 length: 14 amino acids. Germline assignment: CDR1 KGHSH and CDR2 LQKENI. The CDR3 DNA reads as TGTGCCAGCTCACCACCGTTACGGGCCGGGGAGCTGTTTTTT. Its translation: CASSPPLRAGELFF.

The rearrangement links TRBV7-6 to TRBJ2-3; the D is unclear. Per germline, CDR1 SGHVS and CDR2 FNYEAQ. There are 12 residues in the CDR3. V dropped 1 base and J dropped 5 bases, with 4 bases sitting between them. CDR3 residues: CASSLGVDTQYF. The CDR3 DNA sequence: TGTGCCAGCAGCTTAGGAGTAGATACGCAGTATTTT.

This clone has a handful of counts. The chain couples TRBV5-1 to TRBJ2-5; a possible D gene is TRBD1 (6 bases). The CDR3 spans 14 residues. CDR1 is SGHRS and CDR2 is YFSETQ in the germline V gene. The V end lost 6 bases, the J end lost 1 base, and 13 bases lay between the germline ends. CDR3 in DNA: TGCGCCAGCAACGTAGGACAGATCCAAGAGACCCAGTACTTC. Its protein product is CASNVGQIQETQYF.

CDR3 nucleotide sequence: TGCGCCAGCAGCAGAGATCCAGGGGGCTGGTATGGCTACACCTTC. It is translated as CASSRDPGGWYGYTF. The V call is TRBV5-1, the J call TRBJ1-2, with 8 nucleotides matching TRBD1. The ends lost 4 bases at V and 5 bases at J; junction bases unmatched: 10. The CDR3 has 15 residues. Germline V lookup: CDR1 SGHRS, CDR2 YFSETQ.

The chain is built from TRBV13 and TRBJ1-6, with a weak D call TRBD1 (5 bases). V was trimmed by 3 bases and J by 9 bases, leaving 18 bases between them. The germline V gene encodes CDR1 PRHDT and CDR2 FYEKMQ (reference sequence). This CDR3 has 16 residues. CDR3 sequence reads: CASSFARQGGRSPLHF. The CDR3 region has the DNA TGTGCCAGCAGCTTTGCTAGGCAGGGCGGGCGTTCACCCCTCCACTTT.

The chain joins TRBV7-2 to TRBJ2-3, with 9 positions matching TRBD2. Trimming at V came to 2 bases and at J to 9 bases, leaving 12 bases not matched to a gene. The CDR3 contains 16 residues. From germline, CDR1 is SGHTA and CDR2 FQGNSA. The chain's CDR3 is CASSLWASGEGQTQYF. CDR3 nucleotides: TGTGCCAGCAGCTTATGGGCTAGCGGGGAGGGGCAAACGCAGTATTTT.